This T cell receptor beta chain was found in a study of cytomegalovirus exposure and HLA in healthy donors. Findings of the study overall: Sequencing probably produced one cluster of sequence variants that were highly shared. A later analysis showed TCR association rates differing by HLA locus, peaking at DRB1 and lowest at HLA-C. Later examination showed HLA-associated TCR beta chains had greater clonal expansion than equally common others. Researchers counted 180 or so TCR beta chains as cytomegalovirus-associated.

This CDR3 contains 12 residues. Germline lookup yields CDR1 LNHDA and CDR2 SQIVND (reference sequence). V lost 5 bases, J lost 6 bases, and 3 bases stayed unmatched. Primers included in the PCR were 60 Vbeta and 13 Jbeta primers. Profiling relied on immunoSEQ multiplex PCR, and the TCRdb table lists in-frame clones only, not all of them. This table holds over 100,000 clones, roughly 70% found once. This clone showed up just once. What it recognizes is unknown. This chain links TRBV19 with TRBJ2-7, with 8 bases aligning to TRBD1. Sequencing used PBMCs. The sequence came from a man aged 25-45 years in good health and CMV-seropositive. The DNA of the CDR3 is TGTGCCAGTAGTCCGACAGGGGCCGAGCAGTACTTC. This encodes CASSPTGAEQYF. Full variable domain (outside the CDR3, taken from reference TRBV19 and TRBJ2-7): DGGITQSPKYLFRKEGQNVTLSCEQNLNHDAMYWYRQDPGQGLRLIYYSQIVNDFQKGDIAEGYSVSREKKESFPLTVTSAQKNPTAFYLCASSPTGAEQYFGPGTRLTVT.